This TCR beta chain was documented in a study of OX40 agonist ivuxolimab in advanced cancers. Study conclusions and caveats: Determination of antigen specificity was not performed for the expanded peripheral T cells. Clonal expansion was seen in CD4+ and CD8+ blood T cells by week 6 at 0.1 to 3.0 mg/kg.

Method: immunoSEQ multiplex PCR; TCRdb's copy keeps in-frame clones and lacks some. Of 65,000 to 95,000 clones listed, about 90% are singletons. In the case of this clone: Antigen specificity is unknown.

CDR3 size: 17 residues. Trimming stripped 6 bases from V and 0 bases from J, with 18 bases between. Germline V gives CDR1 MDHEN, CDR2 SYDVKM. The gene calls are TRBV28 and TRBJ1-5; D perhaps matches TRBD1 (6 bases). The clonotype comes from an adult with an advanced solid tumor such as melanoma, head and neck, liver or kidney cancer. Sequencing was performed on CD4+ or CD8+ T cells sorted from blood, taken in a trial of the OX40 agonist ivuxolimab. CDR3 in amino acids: CASRLPGTSYSNQPQHF. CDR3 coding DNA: TGTGCCAGCAGATTGCCCGGGACATCTTATAGCAATCAGCCCCAGCATTTT.